Sequencing of this TCR beta chain was carried out in a study of blood T cell repertoires in COVID-19. Study at large: Both acute and convalescent COVID-19 samples were obtained from the United States, Italy and Spain. From T cells, B-cell-depleted T cells, or PBMCs came the material, which was cDNA or gDNA.

Those enrolled in Seattle joined during active infection and were followed longitudinally afterward. Germline V gene sequence: CDR1 LNHDA, CDR2 SQIVND (reference sequence). This CDR3 comprises 14 residues. V lost 0 bases and J lost 8; bases outside the gene matches: 3. Per the original data handling: Reference gene primer amplification gave estimated nucleated cell counts. Sequencing was performed with immunoSEQ multiplex PCR; in TCRdb, only in-frame clones are kept and a portion is missing. Clone size and the V and J calls come from that table; the DNA yielded D and trimming. The data contain about 170,000 clones, around nine tenths of them singletons.

The chain combines TRBV19 with TRBJ2-1, with TRBD1 matching over 8 bases. Sequences were obtained from peripheral blood. The clonotype was recovered from a man aged 60 to 75 with COVID-19, enrolled during active disease. The CDR3 spells CASSIEDRADEQFF. CDR3 in DNA: TGTGCCAGTAGTATAGAGGACAGGGCCGATGAGCAGTTCTTC.